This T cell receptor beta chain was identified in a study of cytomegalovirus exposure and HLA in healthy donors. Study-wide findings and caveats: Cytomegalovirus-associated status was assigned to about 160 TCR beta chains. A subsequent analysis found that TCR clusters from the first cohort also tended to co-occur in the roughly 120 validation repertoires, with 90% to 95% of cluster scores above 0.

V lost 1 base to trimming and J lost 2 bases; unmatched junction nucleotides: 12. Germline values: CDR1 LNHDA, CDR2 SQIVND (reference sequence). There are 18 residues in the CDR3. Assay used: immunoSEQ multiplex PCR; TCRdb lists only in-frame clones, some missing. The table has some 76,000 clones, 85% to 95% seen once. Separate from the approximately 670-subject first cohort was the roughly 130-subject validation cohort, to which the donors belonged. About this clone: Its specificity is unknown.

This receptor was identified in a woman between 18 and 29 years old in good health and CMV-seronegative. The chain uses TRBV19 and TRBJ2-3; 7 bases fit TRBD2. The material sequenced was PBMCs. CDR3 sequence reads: CASSIVRFGLVFTDTQYF. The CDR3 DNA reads TGTGCCAGTAGTATAGTGAGGTTCGGACTAGTGTTCACAGATACGCAGTATTTT.